This T cell receptor (beta chain) was recovered during a study of T cell changes during pregnancy in multiple sclerosis. The protocol was immunoSEQ multiplex PCR, while the TCRdb copy is restricted to in-frame clones and leaves out a portion. The sample has 58,000 or so clones; approximately 91% are singletons. The specimen comprised CD4+ T cells from peripheral blood mononuclear cells, sampled in the third trimester of pregnancy. The receptor was isolated from a female donor with multiple sclerosis, enrolled in a pregnancy study.

The DNA for the CDR3 is TGTGCCAGCAGTGATTTACAGGGAGGGGATGAAAAACTGTTTTTT. It codes for CASSDLQGGDEKLFF. The chain has TRBV25-1 and TRBJ1-4; TRBD1 is a possible D gene (6 bases). The ends were cut back, 3 bases at V and 6 bases at J, with 14 bases in the middle. Germline-derived CDR1 and CDR2 are MGHDK and SYGVNS. This CDR3 has 15 residues.